Presented here are 6 T cell receptor beta chains from one specimen sequenced in a study of human T cells and chemical hapten exposure. MiXCR, run by TCRdb on the RACE reads, gives a single entry per CDR3 protein. The sample includes around 99,000 distinct CDR3 sequences, 9% to 9.5% seen only once; the top ten take 3% to 4%. Time point indicated: patch test 2, 6 weeks after DPC sensitization. The treatment here: therapeutic diphenylcyclopropenone sensitization with weekly scalp DPC. Here the sequenced sample was whole blood, taken in connection with sensitization to the hapten diphenylcyclopropenone (DPC). Receptors were obtained from a woman in her forties with alopecia areata. Some clones in this sample may be carry-over from other donors' samples.

In this sample, this clonotype turned up many times. CDR3 protein: CASIQGDRMNTEAFF. The CDR3 DNA reads as TGTGCCAGCATCCAAGGGGACAGGATGAACACTGAAGCTTTCTTT. V gene TRBV6-2 or TRBV6-3 combines with J gene TRBJ1-1; 8 nucleotides agree with TRBD1. From germline, CDR1 is MNHEY and CDR2 SVGEGT. The CDR3 extends over 15 amino acids. J lost 0 bases, V lost 7 bases, and 7 bases had no gene match.

Only a few counts were recorded for this clonotype. The gene calls are TRBV4-1 and TRBJ2-5, with a possible D match to TRBD1 (6 bases). Germline V gives CDR1 MGHRA, CDR2 YSYEKL. Trimming cost V 4 bases and J 0 bases, with 15 bases left between them. CDR3 length: 16 amino acids. The CDR3 reads CASSRLGGSDQETQYF. CDR3 coding DNA: TGCGCCAGCAGCCGTCTAGGGGGTTCGGACCAAGAGACCCAGTACTTC.

The sample holds a few counts of this clonotype. The gene calls are TRBV6-2 or TRBV6-3 and TRBJ2-1; 8 bases are a match to TRBD2. The germline CDR1 and CDR2 sequences are MNHEY and SVGEGT. CDR3 size: 16 residues. Trimming at V came to 5 bases and at J to 7 bases, leaving 13 bases not matched to a gene. The CDR3 sequence is CASSGPGGAGRNEQFF. CDR3 DNA sequence: TGTGCCAGCAGTGGTCCCGGGGGGGCCGGTAGGAATGAGCAGTTCTTC.

This clonotype occurred many times. This chain links TRBV10-3 with TRBJ2-1, with 7 positions matching TRBD2. J was trimmed by 4 bases and V by 10 bases; bases with no gene match: 7. The CDR3 covers 13 residues. Germline V gene lookup returns CDR1 ENHRY and CDR2 SYGVKD. The CDR3 DNA follows: TGTGCCACAACGGGGGGTAATTACAATGAGCAGTTCTTC. Translating it yields CATTGGNYNEQFF.

At least ten counts were recorded for this clonotype. The chain is built from TRBV7-9 and TRBJ2-7, with a possible D match to TRBD1 (6 bases). This CDR3 has 15 residues. V shed 7 bases and J shed 6 bases, with 22 bases lying between them. The germline CDR1 and CDR2 sequences are SEHNR and FQNEAQ (reference sequence). The CDR3 bases are TGTGCCAGCACGACCGGAGGTCCAGGGGCCCCCGAGCAGTACTTC. Translating it yields CASTTGGPGAPEQYF.

The rearrangement joins TRBV11-2 to TRBJ2-1; tentatively, D is TRBD1 or TRBD2 (5 bases each). With 6 bases removed from V and 7 bases from J, the gap between germline ends came to 19 bases. There are 15 residues in the CDR3. In germline, CDR1 is SGHAT, CDR2 FQNNGV. CDR3 DNA: TGTGCCAGCAGAGGACTGCAGGGCACGGGGAATGAGCAGTTCTTC. This encodes CASRGLQGTGNEQFF.